One and the same sample provided the 27 T cell receptor beta chains below, sequenced in a study of shared clonotypes between healthy human individuals. The table came from immunoSEQ multiplex PCR; TCRdb's copy has only in-frame clones and leaves some out. The sample has 2 million to 3 million clones, approximately 93% seen once. Sequencing was performed on naive CD4+ T cells from PBMCs. Sample subset: CD45RA+ positively selected. Receptor source: a man between 18 and 29 years old in good health. Some clones in this sample may be carry-over from other donors' samples.

The chain links TRBV19 to TRBJ1-1, with a possible D match to TRBD1 (5 bases). Looked up from germline, CDR1 is LNHDA and CDR2 is SQIVND (reference sequence). Between the trimmed V and J ends, which lost 0 bases and 0 bases, there was a span of 11 bases. The CDR3 is made up of 16 amino acids. The CDR3 DNA is TGTGCCAGTAGTATAGATCATGGGACGGTGAACACTGAAGCTTTCTTT. It encodes CASSIDHGTVNTEAFF.

V and J are TRBV29-1 and TRBJ2-2, with 8 bases that match TRBD1. V gave up 4 bases and J gave up 4 bases; unmatched junction bases: 8. The CDR3 sequence is 15 residues long. CDR1 and CDR2 from the germline V gene are SQVTM and ANQGSEA. The CDR3 region has the DNA TGCAGCGTTGCGGGTAGTGGACAGGGCACCGGGGAGCTGTTTTTT. As protein: CSVAGSGQGTGELFF.

The chain carries TRBV5-1 and TRBJ2-2; D assignment may be TRBD1 or TRBD2 (6 bases each). This CDR3 region has 15 residues. Deletions cut 4 bases from V and 0 bases from J, with 10 bases between. Germline assignment: CDR1 SGHRS and CDR2 YFSETQ. The CDR3 region has the DNA TGCGCCAGCAGCCGGGGGCAGCCGAACACCGGGGAGCTGTTTTTT. Amino acids: CASSRGQPNTGELFF. The whole variable domain, filled in from reference TRBV5-1 and TRBJ2-2, reads KAGVTQTPRYLIKTRGQQVTLSCSPISGHRSVSWYQQTPGQGLQFLFEYFSETQRNKGNFPGRFSGRQFSNSRSEMNVSTLELGDSALYLCASSRGQPNTGELFFGEGSRLTVL.

As to this clone: The sample holds other DNA sequences that translate to the same CDR3. The rearrangement joins TRBV5-4 to TRBJ1-1; D is perhaps TRBD1 (6 bases). Trimming removed 2 bases at V and 3 bases at J, with 8 bases between. Germline-derived CDR1 and CDR2 are SGHNT and YYREEE (reference sequence). The CDR3 spans 13 residues. CDR3: CASSLGGDTEAFF. CDR3 bases: TGTGCCAGCAGCTTAGGGGGAGACACTGAAGCTTTCTTT.

Remarks on this clone: Other DNA sequences in this specimen translate into the identical CDR3. V is TRBV9 and J is TRBJ2-1; D may be TRBD1 or TRBD2 (6 bases each). Trimming left V 0 bases short and J 1 base short, with 8 bases between. This CDR3 spans 15 amino acids. Germline CDR1 is SGDLS and CDR2 is YYNGEE. This chain's CDR3 is CASSVAGASYNEQFF. CDR3 coding DNA: TGTGCCAGCAGCGTAGCGGGGGCGTCCTACAATGAGCAGTTCTTC.

The chain uses TRBV15 and TRBJ1-4; weak D call: TRBD1 (6 bases). Germline assignment: CDR1 LNHNV and CDR2 YYDKDF (reference sequence). This CDR3 is 16 amino acids long. V was clipped by 6 bases and J by 8 bases, with 22 bases between them. The CDR3 spells CATRGLGGEVYEKLFF. Written as DNA, the CDR3 is TGTGCCACCAGGGGACTAGGGGGGGAGGTTTACGAAAAACTGTTTTTT. Full variable domain (missing parts from reference TRBV15 and TRBJ1-4): DAMVIQNPRYQVTQFGKPVTLSCSQTLNHNVMYWYQQKSSQAPKLLFHYYDKDFNNEADTPDNFQSRRPNTSFCFLDIRSPGLGDTAMYLCATRGLGGEVYEKLFFGSGTQLSVL.

This chain's CDR3 is CASSLTARSYEQYF. The CDR3 nucleotides read TGCGCCAGCAGCTTGACAGCCCGGAGCTACGAGCAGTACTTC. V gene TRBV5-1 combines with J gene TRBJ2-7, with D uncertain. The CDR3 is 14 residues long. Germline assignment: CDR1 SGHRS and CDR2 YFSETQ. With 1 base removed from V and 3 bases from J, the gap between germline ends came to 11 bases.

V is TRBV7-9 and J is TRBJ2-5; no clear D. The CDR3 totals 15 residues. Germline-derived CDR1 and CDR2 are SEHNR and FQNEAQ (reference sequence). The V gene lost 3 bases and the J gene lost 2 bases, with 13 bases spanning the gap. The CDR3 DNA reads as TGTGCCAGCAGCTTTCTGACTGTCAGGCAAGAGACCCAGTACTTC. Translating it yields CASSFLTVRQETQYF.

The chain has TRBV30 and TRBJ1-1; D uncertain. CDR1 and CDR2 (germline): GTSNPN, SVGIG (reference sequence). Trimming took 4 bases from V and 3 from J, leaving 18 bases between them. This CDR3 has 15 residues. CDR3 coding DNA: TGTGCCTGGATTACTAAGATCGTTAAGTACACTGAAGCTTTCTTT. Translated: CAWITKIVKYTEAFF.

This clone appeared a single time. The rearrangement links TRBV18 to TRBJ2-6, with TRBD1 identical over 8 bases. Trimming at V came to 4 bases and at J to 0 bases, leaving 11 bases not matched to a gene. Germline values: CDR1 KGHSH, CDR2 LQKENI. CDR3 length equals 19 residues. Written as DNA, the CDR3 is TGTGCCAGCTCACAATTGCCGGGACAGGCTACCTCTGGGGCCAACGTCCTGACTTTC. Protein: CASSQLPGQATSGANVLTF.

Here the CDR3 DNA reads TGTGCCAGCTCACCACCTCTGACAGGGGGTTCATACGAGCAGTACTTC. It is translated as CASSPPLTGGSYEQYF. V and J are TRBV18 and TRBJ2-7, with 9 nucleotides matching TRBD1. V lost 0 bases to trimming and J lost 4 bases; unmatched junction nucleotides: 7. The germline gives CDR1 KGHSH, CDR2 LQKENI. The length of the CDR3 is 16 residues.

This chain joins TRBV5-8 and TRBJ2-1; weak D call: TRBD2 (5 bases). CDR3 length: 14 amino acids. V was shortened by 1 base and J by 7 bases, with 12 bases between the two germline ends. The germline CDR1 and CDR2 sequences are SGHTS and YDEGEE. Here the CDR3 reads CASSLRLARNEQFF. In DNA form, the CDR3 reads TGTGCCAGCAGCTTGAGGCTAGCCCGGAATGAGCAGTTCTTC.

V is TRBV18 and J is TRBJ2-1; 11 nucleotides align to TRBD2. The CDR3 spans 15 residues. Germline V CDR1 and CDR2: KGHSH, LQKENI. The V and J ends lost 5 bases and 4 bases, in that order; junction bases with no gene match: 4. This CDR3 reads CASSAGLADYNEQFF. CDR3 bases: TGTGCCAGCTCAGCGGGACTAGCGGATTACAATGAGCAGTTCTTC. The full variable domain, completed using reference TRBV18 and TRBJ2-1, is NAGVMQNPRHLVRRRGQEARLRCSPMKGHSHVYWYRQLPEEGLKFMVYLQKENIIDESGMPKERFSAEFPKEGPSILRIQQVVRGDSAAYFCASSAGLADYNEQFFGPGTRLTVL.

The chain is built from TRBV9 and TRBJ2-5, with a weak D call TRBD1 (5 bases). With 0 bases removed from V and 0 bases from J, the gap between germline ends came to 15 bases. CDR1 is SGDLS, CDR2 YYNGEE, per germline. This CDR3 is 17 amino acids long. CDR3 DNA: TGTGCCAGCAGCGTAGGGCTCAGCAGACAGTACCAAGAGACCCAGTACTTC. Translating gives CASSVGLSRQYQETQYF.

This CDR3 reads CASSLEGFTEAFF. CDR3 coding DNA: TGTGCCAGCAGCTTAGAAGGGTTCACTGAAGCTTTCTTT. V and J are TRBV11-2 and TRBJ1-1; D is unresolved. CDR1 is SGHAT, CDR2 FQNNGV, per germline. The V gene lost 0 bases and the J gene lost 4 bases, with 6 bases spanning the gap. The CDR3 has 13 residues.

The genes are TRBV29-1 and TRBJ1-5; 7 bases align to TRBD1. After removal of 4 bases from V and 2 bases from J, the junction contained 11 bases not matched to a gene. The germline V gene has CDR1 SQVTM and CDR2 ANQGSEA. The CDR3 has 16 residues. The CDR3 here is CSVAGGSTLGNQPQHF. CDR3 DNA: TGCAGCGTTGCAGGGGGGTCTACTTTGGGCAATCAGCCCCAGCATTTT.

The chain carries TRBV28 and TRBJ2-4, with D maybe TRBD1 (7 bases). Trimming took off 2 bases at V and 7 bases at J, with 15 bases between the two ends. CDR3 length: 15 amino acids. Germline-derived CDR1 and CDR2 are MDHEN and SYDVKM. CDR3 protein: CASSLGGQGDNIQYF. CDR3 DNA sequence: TGTGCCAGCAGTTTAGGAGGGCAGGGGGACAACATTCAGTACTTC.

The V gene is TRBV18, the J gene TRBJ2-7; TRBD1 matches at 7 bases. With 4 bases clipped from V and 5 bases from J, the junction kept 17 bases outside the gene matches. Germline V gives CDR1 KGHSH, CDR2 LQKENI. This CDR3 has 17 amino acids. CDR3 bases: TGTGCCAGCTCACTCAGCCCCTTTGGGACAGTCCTGGACGAGCAGTACTTC. It encodes CASSLSPFGTVLDEQYF.

The chain joins TRBV4-2 to TRBJ2-1; TRBD2 matches 11 bases. CDR1 is LGHNA, CDR2 YNFKEQ, per germline. The CDR3 has 15 amino acids. With 4 bases clipped from V and 8 bases from J, the junction kept 7 bases outside the gene matches. The CDR3 region is CASSPSPLAGDEQFF. CDR3 bases: TGTGCCAGCAGCCCCAGTCCACTAGCGGGAGATGAGCAGTTCTTC.

This clone was seen a handful of times. The rearrangement links TRBV28 to TRBJ1-2, with D unresolved. The CDR3 spans 11 residues. V was pared by 5 bases and J by 5 bases, with 6 bases between. Germline V gene lookup returns CDR1 MDHEN and CDR2 SYDVKM. This CDR3 is CASSDGYGYTF. CDR3 nucleotides: TGTGCCAGCAGTGACGGTTATGGCTACACCTTC.

This clone was counted a few times. The chain uses TRBV28 and TRBJ2-4; D gene unclear. Germline CDR1 and CDR2: MDHEN and SYDVKM. Trimming shortened V by 3 bases and J by 0 bases, and 9 bases separated the two germline ends. This CDR3 comprises 15 residues. The CDR3 nucleotides are TGTGCCAGCAGTTTGATCCGGCAAGCCAAAAACATTCAGTACTTC. It yields the protein CASSLIRQAKNIQYF.

This chain links TRBV25-1 with TRBJ2-7; tentatively, D is TRBD1 (6 bases). Germline-derived CDR1 and CDR2 are MGHDK and SYGVNS. CDR3 length: 14 residues. Trimming shortened V by 3 bases and J by 5 bases, and 14 bases separated the two germline ends. CDR3 amino acids: CASSDRDTSHEQYF. The CDR3 DNA sequence: TGTGCCAGCAGTGACCGGGACACTTCCCACGAGCAGTACTTC.

The CDR3 loop reads CASSYPAGAWNEQFF. CDR3 coding DNA: TGTGCCAGCAGTTACCCCGCGGGAGCGTGGAATGAGCAGTTCTTC. The chain links TRBV6-5 to TRBJ2-1, with TRBD2 matching over 7 bases. The trim removed 2 bases at V and 7 bases at J, leaving 8 bases unmatched. Germline V CDR1 and CDR2: MNHEY, SVGAGI. This CDR3 is built from 15 residues.

This clone was counted a single time. This chain joins TRBV6-4 and TRBJ2-7; D gene uncertain. V was shortened by 8 bases and J by 7 bases, with 27 bases between the two germline ends. This CDR3 is built from 16 residues. Germline CDR1 reads MRHNA; CDR2 reads SNTAGT. In DNA form, the CDR3 reads TGTGCCAGCTTCCAGTCCCCTCGTCCGAGCAGAAAGGAGCAGTACTTC. Its protein product is CASFQSPRPSRKEQYF.

This clone came up once. The chain carries TRBV7-3 and TRBJ2-1, with 8 bases identical to TRBD1. Germline CDR1 SGHTA, CDR2 FQGTGA. The CDR3 is made up of 15 amino acids. V trimming: 3 bases; J trimming: 10 bases; junction bases outside the gene matches: 11. CDR3 residues: CASSFWDRPSAEQFF. The DNA of the CDR3 is TGTGCCAGCAGCTTTTGGGACAGGCCTTCGGCGGAGCAGTTCTTC.

V and J are TRBV27 and TRBJ1-5; tentatively, D is TRBD1 (6 bases). V was pared by 5 bases and J by 3 bases, with 11 bases between. This CDR3 contains 14 residues. CDR1 MNHEY and CDR2 SMNVEV come from the germline V gene (reference sequence). CDR3 residues: CASSPRTVNQPQHF. The CDR3 bases are TGTGCCAGCAGTCCCCGGACAGTCAATCAGCCCCAGCATTTT.

This clone was seen once. The chain joins TRBV5-1 to TRBJ2-7; TRBD2 aligns across 13 bases. V trimming: 4 bases; J trimming: 6 bases; junction bases outside the gene matches: 7. There are 15 residues in the CDR3. Germline V gene data show CDR1 as SGHRS and CDR2 as YFSETQ. CDR3 nucleotide sequence: TGCGCCAGCAGCACCGGGACTAGCGGGACTCGCGAGCAGTACTTC. This encodes CASSTGTSGTREQYF. Filled out from reference TRBV5-1 and TRBJ2-7, the complete variable domain reads KAGVTQTPRYLIKTRGQQVTLSCSPISGHRSVSWYQQTPGQGLQFLFEYFSETQRNKGNFPGRFSGRQFSNSRSEMNVSTLELGDSALYLCASSTGTSGTREQYFGPGTRLTVT.